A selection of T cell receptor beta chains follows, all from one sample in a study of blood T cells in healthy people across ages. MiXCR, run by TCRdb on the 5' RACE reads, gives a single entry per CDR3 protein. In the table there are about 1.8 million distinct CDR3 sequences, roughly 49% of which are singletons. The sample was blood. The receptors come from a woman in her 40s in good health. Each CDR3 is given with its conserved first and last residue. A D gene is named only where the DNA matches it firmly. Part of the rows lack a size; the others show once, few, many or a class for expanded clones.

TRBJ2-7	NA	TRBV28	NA	CASLTLYGSYEQYF	TGTGCCAGCCTGACGCTGTATGGCTCCTACGAGCAGTACTTC
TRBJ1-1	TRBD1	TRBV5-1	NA	CASSLRFRGLDTEAFF	TGCGCCAGCAGCTTGCGATTCAGGGGGCTGGACACTGAAGCTTTCTTT
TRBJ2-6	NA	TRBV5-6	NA	CASSPTGTMDLSGANVLTF	TGTGCCAGCAGCCCAACCGGGACAATGGACCTCTCTGGGGCCAACGTCCTGACTTTC
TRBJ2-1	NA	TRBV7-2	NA	CASSLGPGRTNNEQFF	TGTGCCAGCAGCTTAGGGCCGGGACGAACCAACAATGAGCAGTTCTTC
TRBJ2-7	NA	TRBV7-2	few	CASSLGGRQGVHEQYF	TGTGCCAGCAGCTTAGGCGGGCGTCAGGGTGTCCACGAGCAGTACTTC
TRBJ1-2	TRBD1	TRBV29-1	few	CSVRTGENYGYTF	TGCAGCGTCCGGACAGGGGAGAACTATGGCTACACCTTC
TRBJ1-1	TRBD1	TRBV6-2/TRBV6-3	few	CASSFYSSQGRGRAFF	TGTGCCAGCAGTTTCTACTCTTCACAGGGGCGAGGTCGAGCTTTCTTT
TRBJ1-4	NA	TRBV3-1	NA	CASSQDGWGRREEKLFF	TGTGCCAGCAGCCAAGATGGCTGGGGGAGAAGGGAAGAAAAACTGTTTTTT
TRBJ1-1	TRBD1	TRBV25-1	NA	CASSRDRLKAFF	TGTGCCAGCAGCCGGGACAGATTAAAAGCTTTCTTT
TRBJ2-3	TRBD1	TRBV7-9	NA	CASSMTGTADTQYF	TGTGCCAGCAGCATGACAGGGACGGCAGATACGCAGTATTTT
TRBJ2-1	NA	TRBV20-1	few	CSARVGLSSYNEQFF	TGCAGTGCTAGAGTGGGACTTAGCTCCTACAATGAGCAGTTCTTC
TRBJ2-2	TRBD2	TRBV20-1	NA	CSARDPRDPQRGSTGELFF	TGCAGTGCTAGAGATCCCCGAGACCCACAGCGGGGGAGCACCGGGGAGCTGTTTTTT
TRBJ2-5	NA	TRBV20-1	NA	CSARVRSQETQYF	TGCAGTGCTAGAGTTCGGTCCCAAGAGACCCAGTACTTC
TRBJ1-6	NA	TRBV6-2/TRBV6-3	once	CASSYDRFQSSYNSPLHF	TGTGCCAGCAGTTACGACAGGTTTCAGAGCTCCTATAATTCACCCCTCCACTTT
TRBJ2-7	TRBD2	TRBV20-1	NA	CSARLAGTSGEQYF	TGCAGTGCTAGACTTGCCGGGACTAGCGGAGAGCAGTACTTC
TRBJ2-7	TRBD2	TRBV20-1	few	CSAVTPGLRKQYF	TGCAGTGCTGTCACCCCGGGACTACGTAAGCAGTACTTC
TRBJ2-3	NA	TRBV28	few	CASTLDSPDTQYF	TGTGCCAGCACCCTGGACAGCCCAGATACGCAGTATTTT
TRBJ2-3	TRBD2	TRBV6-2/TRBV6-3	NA	CARQRGGNTDTQYF	TGTGCCAGACAGCGCGGGGGAAACACAGATACGCAGTATTTT
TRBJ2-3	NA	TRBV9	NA	CTSSVQTSTDTQYF	TGTACCAGCAGCGTTCAAACTAGCACAGATACGCAGTATTTT
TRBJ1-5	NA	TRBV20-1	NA	CSARDPQYNQPQHF	TGCAGTGCTAGAGATCCGCAGTACAATCAGCCCCAGCATTTT
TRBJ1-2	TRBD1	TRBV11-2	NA	CASSSGGTGGFAGYGYTF	TGTGCCAGCAGCTCCGGTGGGACAGGGGGCTTTGCGGGCTATGGCTACACCTTC
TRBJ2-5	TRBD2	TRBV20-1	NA	CSARVVGLAETQYF	TGCAGTGCTAGAGTCGTAGGACTAGCAGAGACCCAGTACTTC
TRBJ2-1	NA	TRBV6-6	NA	CASTYLGDEQFF	TGTGCCAGCACCTACCTCGGAGATGAGCAGTTCTTC
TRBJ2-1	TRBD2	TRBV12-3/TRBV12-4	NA	CASSSGLAGRGEQFF	TGTGCCAGCAGTTCCGGACTAGCGGGGAGGGGTGAGCAGTTCTTC
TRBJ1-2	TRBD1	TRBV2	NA	CASDRDRGAYGYTF	TGTGCCAGCGACCGGGACAGGGGTGCCTATGGCTACACCTTC
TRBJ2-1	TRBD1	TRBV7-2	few	CASNPQGAVYNEQFF	TGTGCCAGCAACCCACAGGGGGCAGTCTACAATGAGCAGTTCTTC
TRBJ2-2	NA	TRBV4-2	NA	CASSQSWDRGTGELFF	TGTGCCAGCAGCCAGTCTTGGGACCGGGGCACCGGGGAGCTGTTTTTT
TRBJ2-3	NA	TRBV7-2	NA	CASSFSLAADTQYF	TGTGCCAGCAGCTTTAGCCTAGCCGCAGATACGCAGTATTTT
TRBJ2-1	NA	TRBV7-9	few	CASSPTAAEQFF	TGTGCCAGCAGCCCTACGGCGGCTGAGCAGTTCTTC
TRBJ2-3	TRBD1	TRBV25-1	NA	CASSDRQGARDTQYF	TGTGCCAGCAGTGACCGACAGGGGGCAAGAGATACGCAGTATTTT
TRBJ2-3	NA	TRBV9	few	CASSVVGTSDTQYF	TGTGCCAGCAGCGTAGTTGGGACCTCGGATACGCAGTATTTT
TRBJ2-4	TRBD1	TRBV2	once	CASSLLTDRAGQYF	TGTGCCAGCAGCCTATTGACCGACAGGGCCGGGCAGTACTTC
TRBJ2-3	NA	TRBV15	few	CATSRDGSDTQYF	TGTGCCACCAGCAGAGATGGGTCAGATACGCAGTATTTT